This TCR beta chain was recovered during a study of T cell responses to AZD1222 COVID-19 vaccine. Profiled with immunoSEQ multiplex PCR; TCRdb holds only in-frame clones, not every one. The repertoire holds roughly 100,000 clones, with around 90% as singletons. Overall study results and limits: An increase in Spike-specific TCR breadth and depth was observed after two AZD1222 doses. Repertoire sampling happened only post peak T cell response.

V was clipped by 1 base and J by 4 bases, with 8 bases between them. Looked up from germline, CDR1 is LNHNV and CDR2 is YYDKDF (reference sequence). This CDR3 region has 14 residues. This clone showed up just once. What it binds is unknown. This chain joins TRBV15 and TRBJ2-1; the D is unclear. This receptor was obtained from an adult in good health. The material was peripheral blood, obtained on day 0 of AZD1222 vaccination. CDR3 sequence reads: CATSRVPLYNEQFF. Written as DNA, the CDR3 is TGTGCCACCAGCAGAGTCCCTCTGTACAATGAGCAGTTCTTC.